This TCR beta chain originates from a study of cytomegalovirus exposure and HLA in healthy donors. Germline lookup yields CDR1 SGHRS and CDR2 YFSETQ. After removal of 4 bases from V and 6 bases from J, the junction contained 9 bases not matched to a gene. CDR3 size: 15 residues. 60 Vbeta and 13 Jbeta primers were used in PCR. The assay was immunoSEQ multiplex PCR, and TCRdb's table has in-frame clones only and misses some. The sample contains about 150,000 clones, approximately 81% of which appear only once. This chain joins TRBV5-1 and TRBJ2-4; 8 bases align to TRBD1. The sequenced sample consisted of PBMCs. This TCR derives from a woman aged 18 to 35 in good health and CMV-seronegative. CDR3 residues: CASSPIPGTGNIQYF. In nucleotides, the CDR3 is TGCGCCAGCAGCCCTATACCCGGGACAGGAAACATTCAGTACTTC.